The 24 T cell receptor beta chains reported below all come from one sample, sequenced in a study of cytomegalovirus exposure and HLA in healthy donors (dated by TCRdb to 2017 to 2019). The method behind the library was the immunoSEQ multiplex PCR assay. A mixture of 60 forward primers for TCR Vbeta segments and 13 reverse primers for TCR Jbeta segments was used in the multiplex PCR. TCRdb carries this immuneACCESS record with in-frame sequences only. Its versions omit some clonotypes, under half of them owing to an unresolved V gene in the studies checked, with the rest unexplained. A total of about 87,000 clones appear in this sample, approximately 69% of them only once. The top ten constitute 20% to 25% of the sample. Sequencing was carried out using PBMCs. These receptors were obtained from a man aged 30-40 years in good health and CMV-seropositive.

The chain joins TRBV4-2 to TRBJ1-3; a possible D gene is TRBD1 (6 bases). The V gene lost 4 bases and the J gene lost 2 bases, with 15 bases spanning the gap. Germline V gene data show CDR1 as LGHNA and CDR2 as YNFKEQ. The CDR3 consists of 16 residues. The CDR3, as DNA: TGTGCCAGCAGCCTCCCAGCGGGGGCAGCTGGAAACACCATATATTTT. Its translation is CASSLPAGAAGNTIYF.

This clone was detected only a few times. The V gene is TRBV27, the J gene TRBJ2-7, with 7 bases identical to TRBD2. J gave up 6 bases and V 4 bases, and 3 bases lay outside the gene matches. In germline, CDR1 is MNHEY, CDR2 SMNVEV (reference sequence). There are 12 residues in the CDR3. The CDR3 nucleotides are TGTGCCAGCAGTTGGGGGGGTTGCGAGCAGTACTTC. Translated: CASSWGGCEQYF.

With respect to this clone: Other DNA sequences in the same sample also yield this CDR3. This chain uses TRBV5-1 with TRBJ1-1; a weak D match, TRBD1 (5 bases). V was cut by 4 bases and J by 1 base, with 8 bases left in between. Germline V lookup: CDR1 SGHRS, CDR2 YFSETQ. CDR3 length: 13 amino acids. CDR3 bases: TGCGCCAGCAGCCTCCAGGGGAACACTGAAGCTTTCTTT. This encodes CASSLQGNTEAFF.

In this sample, this clone turned up once. The chain links TRBV4-1 to TRBJ1-1; 9 bases are a match to TRBD1. Germline trimming cut 3 bases from V and 5 bases from J; bases unmatched to any gene: 19. The CDR3 is 19 residues long. Germline assignment: CDR1 MGHRA and CDR2 YSYEKL. The CDR3 sequence: CASSQDTGTGNPMETEAFF. The CDR3 DNA sequence: TGCGCCAGCAGCCAGGACACCGGGACAGGGAACCCTATGGAAACTGAAGCTTTCTTT.

The chain employs TRBV28 and TRBJ2-3; TRBD1 matches at 9 bases. The germline gives CDR1 MDHEN, CDR2 SYDVKM. V gave up 0 bases and J gave up 6 bases; unmatched junction bases: 4. The CDR3 sequence is 15 residues long. The CDR3 DNA sequence: TGTGCCAGCAGTTTATGGACAGGGGGGCTCGATACGCAGTATTTT. Residues: CASSLWTGGLDTQYF.

This chain joins TRBV7-9 and TRBJ1-1, with a tentative D call TRBD1 (5 bases). The CDR3 totals 13 residues. Trimming shortened V by 8 bases and J by 3 bases, and 13 bases separated the two germline ends. Germline CDR1 and CDR2: SEHNR and FQNEAQ (reference sequence). This CDR3 is CASQFGGDTEAFF. CDR3 in DNA: TGTGCCAGCCAATTTGGGGGGGACACTGAAGCTTTCTTT.

This clone was detected only once. J is TRBJ2-1 and V is TRBV11-3, with 9 bases identical to TRBD2. CDR3 size: 15 residues. The germline gives CDR1 SGHNT, CDR2 YENEEA. J gave up 6 bases and V 5 bases, and 8 bases lay outside the gene matches. Here the CDR3 reads CASSPGLASVNEQFF. The DNA for the CDR3 is TGTGCCAGCAGCCCGGGACTAGCTAGTGTCAATGAGCAGTTCTTC.

V gene TRBV30 combines with J gene TRBJ2-5; D is perhaps TRBD1 (5 bases). Between the trimmed V and J ends, which lost 6 bases and 0 bases, there was a span of 14 bases. CDR1 GTSNPN and CDR2 SVGIG come from the germline V gene (reference sequence). The CDR3 length is 14 residues. The CDR3 protein is CACYSGANQETQYF. The CDR3 bases are TGTGCCTGTTACAGTGGGGCGAACCAAGAGACCCAGTACTTC.

The chain has TRBV9 and TRBJ2-2; D may be TRBD2 (6 bases). Germline loops: CDR1 SGDLS, CDR2 YYNGEE. There are 15 residues in the CDR3. Deletions cut 3 bases from V and 0 bases from J, with 9 bases between. CDR3 nucleotides: TGTGCCAGCAGCGCGGGACTCGCGAACACCGGGGAGCTGTTTTTT. Amino acids: CASSAGLANTGELFF.

The J gene is TRBJ1-4, the V gene TRBV4-1; no definite D call. V was pared by 0 bases and J by 7 bases, with 15 bases between. The CDR3 totals 16 residues. CDR1 is MGHRA and CDR2 is YSYEKL in the germline V gene. Here the CDR3 reads CASSQEETRFSEKLFF. As DNA, the CDR3 is TGCGCCAGCAGCCAAGAAGAAACCAGGTTCAGTGAAAAACTGTTTTTT.

This chain uses TRBV19 with TRBJ1-2; TRBD1 might be the D (5 bases). Germline CDR1 LNHDA, CDR2 SQIVND (reference sequence). Trimming shortened V by 10 bases and J by 2 bases, and 17 bases separated the two germline ends. This CDR3 spans 14 amino acids. CDR3 amino acids: CATLSTVSNYGYTF. In DNA, the CDR3 is TGTGCCACCCTCTCGACAGTCTCCAACTATGGCTACACCTTC.

The CDR3 here is CASSLEGVGNQPQHF. CDR3 sequence (DNA): TGTGCCAGCAGCTTGGAAGGGGTCGGCAATCAGCCCCAGCATTTT. This chain joins TRBV5-6 and TRBJ1-5; tentatively, D is TRBD1 (5 bases). In germline, CDR1 is SGHDT, CDR2 YYEEEE. The CDR3 runs to 15 residues. V was clipped by 0 bases and J by 2 bases, with 9 bases between them.

This chain joins TRBV28 and TRBJ1-1; D unclear. The CDR3 contains 16 residues. Trimming shortened V by 7 bases and J by 0 bases, and 18 bases separated the two germline ends. Germline loops: CDR1 MDHEN, CDR2 SYDVKM. The chain's CDR3 is CASTSARRGMNTEAFF. CDR3 coding DNA: TGTGCCAGCACCTCTGCTAGGCGAGGAATGAACACTGAAGCTTTCTTT.

V usage is TRBV6-5 and J usage is TRBJ2-7; D unclear. The germline V gene encodes CDR1 MNHEY and CDR2 SVGAGI. The CDR3 has 14 amino acids. V lost 2 bases to trimming and J lost 3 bases, with 11 bases between them. The CDR3 DNA is TGTGCCAGCAGTTACAATGGCAGATTCTACGAGCAGTACTTC. It translates to CASSYNGRFYEQYF.

The chain couples TRBV15 to TRBJ2-5; weak D call: TRBD1 (6 bases). V dropped 3 bases and J dropped 4 bases, with 9 bases sitting between them. In germline, CDR1 is LNHNV, CDR2 YYDKDF (reference sequence). The CDR3 covers 13 residues. The CDR3 coding sequence is TGTGCCACCAGCAGGGACAGTCGAGAGACCCAGTACTTC. It yields the protein CATSRDSRETQYF.

The rearrangement joins TRBV5-4 to TRBJ1-4; 8 bases line up with TRBD1. V lost 4 bases, J lost 6 bases, and 8 bases stayed unmatched. The germline CDR1 and CDR2 sequences are SGHNT and YYREEE (reference sequence). The CDR3 sequence is 15 residues long. The CDR3 nucleotides are TGTGCCAGCAGCCACGACAGGGGAGGGGATGAAAAACTGTTTTTT. Protein product: CASSHDRGGDEKLFF. The full variable domain, completed using reference TRBV5-4 and TRBJ1-4, is ETGVTQSPTHLIKTRGQQVTLRCSSQSGHNTVSWYQQALGQGPQFIFQYYREEENGRGNFPPRFSGLQFPNYSSELNVNALELDDSALYLCASSHDRGGDEKLFFGSGTQLSVL.

A word on this clone: Relative to the germline gene, one junction end is altered; a read error may explain this. The chain recombines TRBV29-1 with TRBJ1-2; tentatively, D is TRBD1 (6 bases). The CDR3 sequence is 13 residues long. Germline values: CDR1 SQVTM, CDR2 ANQGSEA. CDR3 nucleotides: TGCAGCCAACCCGCTCAGGGGAACGATGGCTACCCCTTC. Its translation is CSQPAQGNDGYPF.

This clone is a singleton in its sample. The chain couples TRBV19 to TRBJ1-1, with D perhaps TRBD1 (5 bases). The CDR3 extends over 15 amino acids. V was cut by 2 bases and J by 7 bases, with 17 bases left in between. Germline V gives CDR1 LNHDA, CDR2 SQIVND (reference sequence). CDR3: CASSIQGENVGEAFF. CDR3 nucleotides: TGTGCCAGTAGTATACAGGGCGAGAATGTAGGTGAAGCTTTCTTT.

This rearrangement joins TRBV28 to TRBJ2-2; D is undetermined. The CDR3 runs 13 residues. The germline V gene has CDR1 MDHEN and CDR2 SYDVKM. The V and J ends lost 7 bases and 1 base respectively, with 7 bases between them. The CDR3 sequence is CASIEKNTGELFF. The CDR3 nucleotides read TGTGCCAGCATTGAGAAGAACACCGGGGAGCTGTTTTTT. Combining the CDR3 with reference TRBV28 and TRBJ2-2 gives the whole variable domain DVKVTQSSRYLVKRTGEKVFLECVQDMDHENMFWYRQDPGLGLRLIYFSYDVKMKEKGDIPEGYSVSREKKERFSLILESASTNQTSMYLCASIEKNTGELFFGEGSRLTVL.

V usage is TRBV5-1 and J usage is TRBJ2-7, with 9 bases matching TRBD1. Germline CDR1 SGHRS, CDR2 YFSETQ. This CDR3 has 15 amino acids. The V segment lost 3 bases and the J segment 3 bases; nucleotides outside the gene matches: 7. CDR3 nucleotide sequence: TGCGCCAGCAGCTGGGAGGGACAGGGTATCTACGAGCAGTACTTC. Residues: CASSWEGQGIYEQYF.

The CDR3 DNA sequence: TGTGCCAGTAGTTGGGGACAGGGAAATAGCTATGGCTACACCTTC. Translation gives CASSWGQGNSYGYTF. This chain connects TRBV19 to TRBJ1-2, with 9 bases matching TRBD1. From germline, CDR1 is LNHDA and CDR2 SQIVND (reference sequence). The CDR3 has 15 amino acids. The V segment lost 5 bases and the J segment 4 bases; nucleotides outside the gene matches: 8.

The chain combines TRBV5-6 with TRBJ2-2; 7 bases agree with TRBD2. The V gene's germline CDR1 is SGHDT and CDR2 YYEEEE. The CDR3 has 15 amino acids. V lost 3 bases, J lost 0 bases, and 2 bases stayed unmatched. DNA for the CDR3: TGTGCCAGCAGCTCAGCGGGATCGAACACCGGGGAGCTGTTTTTT. Translated, it gives CASSSAGSNTGELFF.

This clone came up a few times. The chain recombines TRBV6-6 with TRBJ1-5; perhaps TRBD1 as D (5 bases). The CDR3 is 14 residues long. The V gene's germline CDR1 is MNHNY and CDR2 SVGAGI (reference sequence). V was shortened by 6 bases and J by 4 bases, with 13 bases between the two germline ends. Here the CDR3 DNA reads TGTGCCAGCAGCTTGAGGGAGGGGAATCAGCCCCAGCATTTT. This encodes CASSLREGNQPQHF.

This CDR3 is CASSIDPEAGGYNEQFF. CDR3 sequence (DNA): TGTGCCAGTAGTATAGATCCCGAGGCGGGAGGCTACAATGAGCAGTTCTTC. The chain couples TRBV19 to TRBJ2-1; TRBD2 matches 8 bases. The CDR3 is 17 residues long. V lost 0 bases to trimming and J lost 3 bases; unmatched junction nucleotides: 7. Germline V gene lookup returns CDR1 LNHDA and CDR2 SQIVND (reference sequence). The full variable domain, with the rest looked up from reference TRBV19 and TRBJ2-1, is DGGITQSPKYLFRKEGQNVTLSCEQNLNHDAMYWYRQDPGQGLRLIYYSQIVNDFQKGDIAEGYSVSREKKESFPLTVTSAQKNPTAFYLCASSIDPEAGGYNEQFFGPGTRLTVL.